This T cell receptor (beta chain) was observed in a study of blood T cell repertoires in COVID-19. Generated by immunoSEQ multiplex PCR, the TCRdb table keeps only in-frame clones and is missing some. The table has about 67,000 clones, roughly 80% seen once; the top ten hold over 40%. V dropped 4 bases and J dropped 9; count of bases not matched to a gene: 12. The CDR3 has 17 amino acids. The germline gives CDR1 SGHDT, CDR2 YYEEEE. Sequencing was performed on peripheral blood. This receptor was taken from a human donor in a cohort sampled during active COVID-19. The chain combines TRBV5-6 with TRBJ2-1; TRBD2 matches at 14 bases. The CDR3, as DNA: TGTGCCAGCAGCCTAGGACTAGCGGGGGGCAGATGGGGTGAGCAGTTCTTC. This codes for CASSLGLAGGRWGEQFF.